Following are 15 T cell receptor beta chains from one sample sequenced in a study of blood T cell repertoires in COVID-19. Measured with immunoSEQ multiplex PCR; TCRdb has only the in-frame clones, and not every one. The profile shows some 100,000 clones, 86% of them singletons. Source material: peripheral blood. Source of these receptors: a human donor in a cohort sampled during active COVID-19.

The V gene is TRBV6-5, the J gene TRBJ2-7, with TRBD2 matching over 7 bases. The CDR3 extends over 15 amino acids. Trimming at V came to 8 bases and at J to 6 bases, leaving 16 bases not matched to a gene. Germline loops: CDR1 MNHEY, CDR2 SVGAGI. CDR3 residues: CASRTSAVPLLEQYF. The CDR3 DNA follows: TGTGCCAGCCGCACTAGCGCCGTCCCACTACTCGAGCAGTACTTC.

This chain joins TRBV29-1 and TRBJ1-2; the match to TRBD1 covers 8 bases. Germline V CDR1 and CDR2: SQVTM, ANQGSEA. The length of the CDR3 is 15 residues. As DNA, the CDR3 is TGCATCGGGTCCGGGACAGGCTCGACTAACTATGGCTACACCTTC. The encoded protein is CIGSGTGSTNYGYTF. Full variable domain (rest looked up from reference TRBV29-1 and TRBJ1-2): SAVISQKPSRDICQRGTSLTIQCQVDSQVTMMFWYRQQPGQSLTLIATANQGSEATYESGFVIDKFPISRPNLTFSTLTVSNMSPEDSSIYLCIGSGTGSTNYGYTFGSGTRLTVV.

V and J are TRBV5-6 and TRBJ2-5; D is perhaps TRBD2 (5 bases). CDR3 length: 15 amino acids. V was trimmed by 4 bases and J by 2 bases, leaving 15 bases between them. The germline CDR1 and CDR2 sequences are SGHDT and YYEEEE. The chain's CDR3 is CASSPYYSGQETQYF. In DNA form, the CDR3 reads TGTGCCAGCAGCCCCTACTACAGCGGACAAGAGACCCAGTACTTC.

The CDR3 nucleotides read TGTGCCAGCGGGGAGGGAGGGCTGGCCGGGGAGCTGTTTTTT. This translates into CASGEGGLAGELFF. This rearrangement joins TRBV6-5 to TRBJ2-2; 7 nucleotides line up with TRBD2. Germline V gene data show CDR1 as MNHEY and CDR2 as SVGAGI. V lost 8 bases, J lost 6 bases, and 9 bases stayed unmatched. CDR3 length: 14 residues.

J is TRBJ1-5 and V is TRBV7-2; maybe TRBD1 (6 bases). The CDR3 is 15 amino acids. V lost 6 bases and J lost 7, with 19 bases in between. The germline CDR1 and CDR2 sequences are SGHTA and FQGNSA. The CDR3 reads CASSSDLGAAQPQHF. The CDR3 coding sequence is TGTGCCAGCAGTTCTGACTTGGGGGCAGCCCAGCCCCAGCATTTT.

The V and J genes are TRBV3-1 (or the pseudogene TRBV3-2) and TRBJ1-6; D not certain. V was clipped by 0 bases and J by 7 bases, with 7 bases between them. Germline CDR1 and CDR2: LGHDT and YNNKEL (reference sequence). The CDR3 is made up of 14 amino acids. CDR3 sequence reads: CASSQERLNSPLHF. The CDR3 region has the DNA TGTGCCAGCAGCCAAGAACGGTTGAATTCACCCCTCCACTTT.

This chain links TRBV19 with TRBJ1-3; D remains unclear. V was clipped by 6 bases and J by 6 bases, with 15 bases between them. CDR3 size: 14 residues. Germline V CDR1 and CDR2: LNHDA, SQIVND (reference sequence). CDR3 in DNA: TGTGCCAGTAGAAATATCGGGGAGGCAAACACCATATATTTT. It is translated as CASRNIGEANTIYF.

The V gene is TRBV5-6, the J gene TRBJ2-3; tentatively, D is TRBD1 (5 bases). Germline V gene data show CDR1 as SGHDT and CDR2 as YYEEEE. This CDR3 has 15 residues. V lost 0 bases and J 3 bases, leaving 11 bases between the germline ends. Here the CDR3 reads CASSLVQGATDTQYF. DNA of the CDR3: TGTGCCAGCAGCTTGGTTCAGGGTGCGACAGATACGCAGTATTTT.

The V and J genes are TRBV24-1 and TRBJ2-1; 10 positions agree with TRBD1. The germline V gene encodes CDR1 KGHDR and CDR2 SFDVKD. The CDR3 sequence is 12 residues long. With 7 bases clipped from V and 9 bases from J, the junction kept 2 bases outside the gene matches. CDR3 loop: CATRGTGAEQFF. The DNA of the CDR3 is TGTGCCACCAGGGGGACAGGGGCTGAGCAGTTCTTC.

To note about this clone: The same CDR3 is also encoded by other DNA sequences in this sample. The chain's CDR3 is CASSLLGFQETQYF. The CDR3 DNA sequence: TGTGCCAGCAGCTTACTAGGCTTTCAAGAGACCCAGTACTTC. The rearrangement links TRBV7-9 to TRBJ2-5, with no clear D. This CDR3 is 14 amino acids long. Germline V gene data show CDR1 as SEHNR and CDR2 as FQNEAQ (reference sequence). V lost 2 bases to trimming and J lost 2 bases, with 9 bases between them.

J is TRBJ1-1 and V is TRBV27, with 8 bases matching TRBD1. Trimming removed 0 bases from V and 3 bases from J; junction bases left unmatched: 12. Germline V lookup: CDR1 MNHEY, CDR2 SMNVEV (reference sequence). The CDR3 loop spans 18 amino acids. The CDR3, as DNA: TGTGCCAGCAGTTTATCAATTAGTCTTGGGACAGGTGACACTGAAGCTTTCTTT. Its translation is CASSLSISLGTGDTEAFF.

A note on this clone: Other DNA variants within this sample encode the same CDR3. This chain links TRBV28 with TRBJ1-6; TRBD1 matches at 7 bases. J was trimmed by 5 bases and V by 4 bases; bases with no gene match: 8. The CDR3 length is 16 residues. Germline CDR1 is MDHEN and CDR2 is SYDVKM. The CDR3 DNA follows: TGTGCCAGCAGTTCCTCCGGGACAGCCGATAATTCACCCCTCCACTTT. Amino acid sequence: CASSSSGTADNSPLHF.

CDR3 in DNA: TGTGCCAGCAGATTGGGACAGGGAGGAGATACGCAGTATTTT. Translation: CASRLGQGGDTQYF. This chain joins TRBV7-9 and TRBJ2-3, with TRBD1 matching over 9 bases. Germline CDR1 is SEHNR and CDR2 is FQNEAQ (reference sequence). The V and J ends lost 6 bases and 5 bases, in that order; junction bases with no gene match: 6. This CDR3 has 14 residues.

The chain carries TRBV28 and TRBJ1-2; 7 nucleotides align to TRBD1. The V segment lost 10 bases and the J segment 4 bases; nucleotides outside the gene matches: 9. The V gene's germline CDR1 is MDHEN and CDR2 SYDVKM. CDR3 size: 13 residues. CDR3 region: CATVQGFGYGYTF. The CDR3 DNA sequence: TGTGCCACCGTACAGGGGTTTGGCTATGGCTACACCTTC.

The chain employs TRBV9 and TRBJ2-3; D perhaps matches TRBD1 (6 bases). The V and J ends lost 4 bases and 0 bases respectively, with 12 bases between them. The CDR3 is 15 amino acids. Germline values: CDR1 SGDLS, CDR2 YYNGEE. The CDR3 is CASSRGQFSTDTQYF. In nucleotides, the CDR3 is TGTGCCAGCAGCCGAGGACAGTTTAGCACAGATACGCAGTATTTT.